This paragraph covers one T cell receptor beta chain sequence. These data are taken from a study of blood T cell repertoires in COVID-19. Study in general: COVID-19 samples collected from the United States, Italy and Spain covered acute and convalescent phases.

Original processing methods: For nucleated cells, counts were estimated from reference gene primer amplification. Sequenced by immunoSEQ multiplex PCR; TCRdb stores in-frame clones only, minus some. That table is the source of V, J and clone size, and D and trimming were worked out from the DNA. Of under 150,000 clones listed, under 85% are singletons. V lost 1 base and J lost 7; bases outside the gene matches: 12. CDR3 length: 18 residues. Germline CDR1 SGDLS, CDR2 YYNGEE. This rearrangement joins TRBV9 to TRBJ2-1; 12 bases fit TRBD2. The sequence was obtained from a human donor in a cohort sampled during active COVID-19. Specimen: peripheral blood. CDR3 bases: TGTGCCAGCAGCGTACGAACTAGCGGGGGGTCGCTGGGGAATGAGCAGTTCTTC. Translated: CASSVRTSGGSLGNEQFF.